This TCR beta chain was profiled in a study of low-dose radiotherapy and immunotherapy resistance in tumors. Study summary: It was every two weeks, one day before radiation and immunotherapy, that intravenous cyclophosphamide 200 mg/m2 was given.

This CDR3 has 12 residues. Germline V gene sequence: CDR1 DFQATT, CDR2 SNEGSKA (reference sequence). V lost 5 bases and J 8 bases, leaving 15 bases between the germline ends. This clonotype was recorded many times. Gene-specific TRAV and TRBV primers were used for first-strand cDNA, covering alpha and beta chains. The authors amplified TCRs for about 20 PCR cycles with a constant-region primer and a V-primer adapter. The mRNA that was isolated underwent amplification by in vitro transcription. MiXCR was run by TCRdb on the reads, yielding one entry per CDR3 protein. This sample has under 90,000 distinct CDR3 sequences, with about a third found just once. Time point here: before trial treatment.

The chain uses TRBV20-1 and TRBJ1-1, with D maybe TRBD1 (5 bases). Here the sequenced sample was PBMCs, taken before treatment. This TCR was sampled from a female donor with ovarian cancer. For the CDR3, the DNA is TGCAGTGCTTTCAAGGGTAGGGGCGAAGCTTTCTTT. This codes for CSAFKGRGEAFF.